One sample yielded the 6 T cell receptor beta chains listed below, sequenced in a study of CDR3 diversity in severe acne. TCRdb passed the PCR reads through MiXCR, listing each CDR3 protein once. The table has 97,000 or so distinct CDR3 sequences, roughly 51% seen once. The sequencing sample was made of blood. The receptors come from a male donor with acne.

With respect to this clonotype: One junction end does not reproduce the germline sequence, and a read error may be involved. This rearrangement joins TRBV5-5 to TRBJ1-1; 9 positions match TRBD1. This CDR3 is 14 amino acids long. Germline values: CDR1 SGHKS, CDR2 YYEKEE (reference sequence). The CDR3 region has the DNA TGTGCCACCAGCGGGGACAGGGATAGCACTGAAGCTTTCTTT. It encodes CATSGDRDSTEAFF.

The chain combines TRBV7-2 with TRBJ2-5, with 8 bases identical to TRBD2. CDR1 and CDR2 from the germline V gene are SGHTA and FQGNSA. Losses at the gene ends were 4 bases for V and 4 bases for J; bases not matched to a gene: 8. CDR3 length: 15 residues. The CDR3 loop reads CASSSSGLAVETQYF. CDR3 DNA sequence: TGTGCCAGCAGCTCCTCAGGACTAGCTGTAGAGACCCAGTACTTC.

This clonotype was seen more than once but under ten times. This chain links TRBV28 with TRBJ1-1; TRBD1 is a possible D gene (5 bases). The CDR3 totals 14 residues. Per germline, CDR1 MDHEN and CDR2 SYDVKM. Deletions cut 7 bases from V and 5 bases from J, with 17 bases between. DNA of the CDR3: TGTGCCAGCATTCAGGCGGCCAGGGCTACTGAAGCTTTCTTT. Amino acids: CASIQAARATEAFF.

This clonotype came up a few times. Possible read error: a much larger clone is one base away. The chain carries TRBV7-2 and TRBJ1-6; D not resolved. V was clipped by 4 bases and J by 10 bases, with 11 bases between them. CDR1 is SGHTA, CDR2 FQGNSA, per germline. CDR3 size: 13 residues. DNA for the CDR3: TGTGCCAGCAGCTCGTCACCGATGTCACCCCTCCACTTT. This translates into CASSSSPMSPLHF.

Comment on this clonotype: Without the conserved terminal phenylalanine or tryptophan, this CDR3 likely stems from a read error. Written as DNA, the CDR3 is TGTGCCAGCAGTGTGGGTCGAGATGATTCACCCCTCCACTCC. As protein: CASSVGRDDSPLHS. This chain uses TRBV28 with TRBJ1-6; D gene uncertain. CDR1 is MDHEN, CDR2 SYDVKM, per germline. This CDR3 is built from 14 residues. Between the trimmed V and J ends, which lost 5 bases and 8 bases, there was a span of 13 bases.

In its sample, this clonotype was seen many times. This chain uses TRBV4-3 with TRBJ2-7, with TRBD1 identical over 7 bases. The CDR3 extends over 13 amino acids. Germline loops: CDR1 LGHNA, CDR2 YSLEER. The ends lost 1 base at V and 6 bases at J; junction bases unmatched: 3. CDR3 DNA sequence: TGCGCCAGCAGCCAAGGGACAGGCCGCGAGCAGTACTTC. Encoded protein: CASSQGTGREQYF.